The clone carrying this TCR beta chain was counted a few times. Its matching antigen is unknown. The CDR3 totals 14 residues. Germline V gene lookup returns CDR1 GTSNPN and CDR2 SVGIG (reference sequence). J was trimmed by 2 bases and V by 2 bases; bases with no gene match: 6. The sample comes from a study of cytomegalovirus exposure and HLA in healthy donors. Study overall: As an earlier analysis found, about 190 million T cells yielded about 120 million unique TCR beta sequences. Findings of the study overall: Later on, a genetic analysis was performed. It linked a missense variant in DCLRE1C with V- and J-gene trimming of TCR beta. A classifier reportedly called cytomegalovirus status with high sensitivity and specificity. CMV serostatus alone was available as immune exposure information.

60 Vbeta and 13 Jbeta primers were used in PCR. Libraries were prepared by immunoSEQ multiplex PCR; TCRdb keeps only in-frame clonotypes and omits some of them. The sample lists about 190,000 clones, 70% to 75% occurring once. The sample was PBMCs. The V gene is TRBV30, the J gene TRBJ2-7; 7 nucleotides match TRBD2. The clonotype comes from a man aged 30 to 39 in good health and CMV-seropositive. In DNA form, the CDR3 reads TGTGCCTGGAGTCGTGGCGGGAGTACCTACGAGCAGTACTTC. It translates to CAWSRGGSTYEQYF.